This entry describes one T cell receptor (beta chain). The antigen is unknown. The sample comes from a study of identical twins. TCRdb processed the 5' RACE reads anew with MiXCR; each CDR3 protein has one entry. The sample has fewer than 500,000 distinct CDR3 sequences; 20% to 30% are singletons. The CDR3 covers 14 residues. V was cut by 10 bases and J by 2 bases, with 18 bases left in between. Germline V gene sequence: CDR1 ENHRY, CDR2 SYGVKD. Study-level points and caveats: Twin-shared out-of-frame alpha sequences showed excess low generation probability.

These sequences were also reported in another study, on T cells expressing NK-cell markers.

The sample taken for sequencing was CD4+ T cells sorted from blood. The chain uses TRBV10-3 and TRBJ2-7; D might be TRBD2 (6 bases). The TCR originated in a woman between 18 and 30 years old in good health. The CDR3 reads CATKNGGPTYEQYF. CDR3 DNA: TGTGCCACCAAGAACGGGGGACCTACCTACGAGCAGTACTTC.